One and the same sample provided the 18 T cell receptor beta chains below, sequenced in a study of blood T cell repertoires in COVID-19. Profiled with immunoSEQ multiplex PCR; TCRdb holds only in-frame clones, not every one. The sample gives 110,000 to 150,000 clones, more than 60% of which show up once; 10% to 15% is in the top ten. Material for sequencing was peripheral blood. These receptors were taken from a man older than 75 with acute or convalescent COVID-19.

Relative to its sample, this clone is medium-sized. CDR3: CASSPWQGSSYEQYF. The CDR3 DNA follows: TGTGCCAGCAGTCCGTGGCAGGGCAGTTCCTACGAGCAGTACTTC. The chain recombines TRBV28 with TRBJ2-7; D may be TRBD1 (5 bases). Deletions cut 5 bases from V and 1 base from J, with 15 bases between. From germline, CDR1 is MDHEN and CDR2 SYDVKM. This CDR3 contains 15 residues.

V usage is TRBV7-3 and J usage is TRBJ2-2, with 9 nucleotides matching TRBD1. CDR3 length equals 14 residues. The germline V gene encodes CDR1 SGHTA and CDR2 FQGTGA. V lost 4 bases and J lost 3; bases outside the gene matches: 0. CDR3 nucleotides: TGTGCCAGCAGCTGGGACAGGGACACCGGGGAGCTGTTTTTT. Translated, it gives CASSWDRDTGELFF.

The rearrangement links TRBV7-9 to TRBJ1-2, with D possibly TRBD1 on 6 matching bases. Germline V lookup: CDR1 SEHNR, CDR2 FQNEAQ (reference sequence). This CDR3 spans 15 amino acids. V was trimmed by 1 base and J by 4 bases, leaving 13 bases between them. The CDR3 DNA reads TGTGCCAGCAGCTTAGGACAGGTTGGTGGCTATGGCTACACCTTC. The encoded protein is CASSLGQVGGYGYTF. Supplemented by reference TRBV7-9 and TRBJ1-2, the full variable domain reads DTGVSQNPRHKITKRGQNVTFRCDPISEHNRLYWYRQTLGQGPEFLTYFQNEAQLEKSRLLSDRFSAERPKGSFSTLEIQRTEQGDSAMYLCASSLGQVGGYGYTFGSGTRLTVV.

The chain combines TRBV5-1 with TRBJ1-2; 8 bases are shared with TRBD1. Germline CDR1 is SGHRS and CDR2 is YFSETQ. This CDR3 is 18 amino acids long. After removal of 0 bases from V and 6 bases from J, the junction contained 16 bases not matched to a gene. The CDR3 DNA is TGCGCCAGCAGCTTGGTCGGGGACAGGCCTTCATCAGCGGATGGCTACACCTTC. Its protein product is CASSLVGDRPSSADGYTF.

V is TRBV18 and J is TRBJ1-4, with 7 bases that match TRBD1. This CDR3 contains 14 residues. Trimming at V came to 3 bases and at J to 2 bases, leaving 0 bases not matched to a gene. Germline assignment: CDR1 KGHSH and CDR2 LQKENI. The CDR3 DNA is TGTGCCAGCTCACCGACAGGGACTAATGAAAAACTGTTTTTT. Its translation is CASSPTGTNEKLFF.

The CDR3: CASSDGLTDTQYF. CDR3 sequence (DNA): TGTGCCAGCAGCGACGGACTTACAGATACGCAGTATTTT. The chain combines TRBV7-3 with TRBJ2-3; tentatively, D is TRBD2 (5 bases). V was shortened by 5 bases and J by 3 bases, with 9 bases between the two germline ends. From germline, CDR1 is SGHTA and CDR2 FQGTGA. The CDR3 is 13 residues long.

The chain has TRBV9 and TRBJ2-3, with TRBD2 matching over 7 bases. V shed 0 bases and J 4 bases; nucleotides not matched to a gene: 11. CDR1 is SGDLS and CDR2 is YYNGEE in the germline V gene. The CDR3 consists of 17 residues. CDR3 in amino acids: CASSVALRTSPPDTQYF. Written as DNA, the CDR3 is TGTGCCAGCAGCGTAGCCCTTCGGACTAGTCCTCCAGATACGCAGTATTTT. The complete variable domain, with remaining parts taken from reference TRBV9 and TRBJ2-3, reads DSGVTQTPKHLITATGQRVTLRCSPRSGDLSVYWYQQSLDQGLQFLIQYYNGEERAKGNILERFSAQQFPDLHSELNLSSLELGDSALYFCASSVALRTSPPDTQYFGPGTRLTVL.

The rearrangement links TRBV27 to TRBJ1-5; D uncertain. The CDR3 extends over 14 amino acids. Germline V gene sequence: CDR1 MNHEY, CDR2 SMNVEV (reference sequence). Trimming took 4 bases from V and 1 from J, leaving 8 bases between them. CDR3 bases: TGTGCCAGCAGTTCCAGTTTAAGCAATCAGCCCCAGCATTTT. This encodes CASSSSLSNQPQHF.

This chain links TRBV28 with TRBJ2-7; TRBD1 might be the D (6 bases). The germline V gene encodes CDR1 MDHEN and CDR2 SYDVKM. Trimming removed 7 bases from V and 0 bases from J, with 10 bases in between. This CDR3 is built from 13 residues. This CDR3 is CASTRQASYEQYF. In DNA form, the CDR3 reads TGTGCCAGCACCCGACAGGCCTCCTACGAGCAGTACTTC. The full variable domain, in which reference TRBV28 and TRBJ2-7 provide the parts outside the CDR3, is DVKVTQSSRYLVKRTGEKVFLECVQDMDHENMFWYRQDPGLGLRLIYFSYDVKMKEKGDIPEGYSVSREKKERFSLILESASTNQTSMYLCASTRQASYEQYFGPGTRLTVT.

The rearrangement links TRBV28 to TRBJ2-2; D is unclear. The CDR3 sequence is 10 residues long. CDR1 is MDHEN and CDR2 is SYDVKM in the germline V gene. Trimming took off 8 bases at V and 8 bases at J, with 6 bases between the two ends. The DNA of the CDR3 is TGTGCCAGCCAGTCAGGGGAGCTGTTTTTT. Its translation: CASQSGELFF.

J is TRBJ1-2 and V is TRBV7-2, with 7 bases aligning to TRBD1. The CDR3 spans 16 residues. The J segment lost 8 bases and the V segment lost 4 bases, leaving 16 bases of the junction unmatched. Germline V gene lookup returns CDR1 SGHTA and CDR2 FQGNSA. The CDR3 nucleotides read TGTGCCAGCAGCTATCCCGGGACAGCGGCCAATGGGGGCTACACCTTC. Residues: CASSYPGTAANGGYTF.

The chain combines TRBV25-1 with TRBJ2-7, with a weak D call TRBD2 (5 bases). CDR3 length equals 14 residues. The V end lost 4 bases, the J end lost 1 base, and 11 bases lay between the germline ends. CDR1 MGHDK and CDR2 SYGVNS come from the germline V gene. CDR3 region: CASSGDIASYEQYF. The CDR3 region has the DNA TGTGCCAGCAGTGGTGACATAGCGTCCTACGAGCAGTACTTC.

The chain carries TRBV7-2 and TRBJ1-6; 9 bases line up with TRBD1. Germline V lookup: CDR1 SGHTA, CDR2 FQGNSA. V was clipped by 1 base and J by 4 bases; unmatched bases: 8. The CDR3 loop spans 18 amino acids. The DNA for the CDR3 is TGTGCCAGCAGCTTAGTAGCCGGGACAGGGTCATATAATTCACCCCTCCACTTT. Protein product: CASSLVAGTGSYNSPLHF. Based on the CDR3 plus reference TRBV7-2 and TRBJ1-6, the full variable domain is GAGVSQSPSNKVTEKGKDVELRCDPISGHTALYWYRQSLGQGLEFLIYFQGNSAPDKSGLPSDRFSAERTGGSVSTLTIQRTQQEDSAVYLCASSLVAGTGSYNSPLHFGNGTRLTVT.

V gene TRBV7-3 combines with J gene TRBJ2-3; 9 bases align to TRBD1. The ends lost 5 bases at V and 7 bases at J; junction bases unmatched: 13. The V gene's germline CDR1 is SGHTA and CDR2 FQGTGA. CDR3 length equals 16 residues. CDR3 loop: CASSAKGTGLLNTQYF. CDR3 nucleotide sequence: TGTGCCAGCAGCGCAAAAGGGACAGGGCTCCTTAATACGCAGTATTTT.

The V gene is TRBV30, the J gene TRBJ1-5; D gene unclear. Germline CDR1 GTSNPN, CDR2 SVGIG (reference sequence). The CDR3 length is 13 residues. Trimming took off 4 bases at V and 0 bases at J, with 7 bases between the two ends. The CDR3: CAWNGDSNQPQHF. The CDR3 DNA reads as TGTGCCTGGAACGGGGATAGCAATCAGCCCCAGCATTTT.

The CDR3 region is CASSTQGPNQPQHF. The CDR3 DNA reads TGTGCCAGCAGCACCCAGGGCCCTAATCAGCCCCAGCATTTT. The chain combines TRBV2 with TRBJ1-5, with D perhaps TRBD1 (5 bases). CDR3 length: 14 amino acids. V lost 6 bases, J lost 4 bases, and 13 bases lay in between. Germline-derived CDR1 and CDR2 are SNHLY and FYNNEI.

This chain links TRBV15 with TRBJ1-3; D is perhaps TRBD1 (6 bases). V lost 5 bases and J lost 3, with 14 bases in between. The CDR3 sequence is 15 residues long. The germline gives CDR1 LNHNV, CDR2 YYDKDF (reference sequence). CDR3 DNA sequence: TGTGCCACCAGCGGCCCAGGGGCAAATGGAAACACCATATATTTT. Translated: CATSGPGANGNTIYF.

Details on this clone: Other DNA sequences of this sample code for an identical CDR3. DNA of the CDR3: TGTGCCAGCAGTCGGGACAGGGGGATCTTGGGCACTGAAGCTTTCTTT. Residues: CASSRDRGILGTEAFF. The rearrangement joins TRBV6-2 or TRBV6-3 to TRBJ1-1; 11 bases map to TRBD1. The CDR3 has 16 residues. Trimming removed 5 bases from V and 4 bases from J; junction bases left unmatched: 9. CDR1 is MNHEY, CDR2 SVGEGT, per germline.